This T cell receptor beta chain is drawn from a study of blood T cell repertoires in COVID-19. Study summary: In each case, the material was cDNA or gDNA derived from T cells, B-cell-depleted T cells, or PBMCs.

V dropped 7 bases and J dropped 0; count of bases not matched to a gene: 14. Germline CDR1 and CDR2: LGHNT and FRNRAP. The CDR3 spans 18 residues. Here immunoSEQ multiplex PCR was the method, and the copy in TCRdb shows in-frame clones only, minus some. The table has about 27,000 clones, 75% to 95% seen once. This sequence joins TRBV12-5 and TRBJ2-3, with 9 bases that match TRBD1. The sequence was obtained from a human donor with active COVID-19. The donor label of this sample is uncertain. Specimen: peripheral blood. CDR3 sequence: CASASRLGTGISTDTQYF. The CDR3, as DNA: TGTGCTAGTGCCTCCAGACTCGGGACAGGGATTAGCACAGATACGCAGTATTTT.